This is a list of T cell receptor beta chains from one sample in a study of neoadjuvant anti-PD-1 for oral cavity cancer. Clones were sequenced by immunoSEQ multiplex PCR, and TCRdb holds only the in-frame ones, with some missing. The data hold about 68,000 clones, with approximately 81% observed a single time. Material: PBMCs, obtained after nivolumab (anti-PD-1) treatment. The receptors stem from a person aged 40 to 85 with oral cavity squamous cell carcinoma. CDR3s include the opening cysteine and the closing phenylalanine or tryptophan. D genes are given only for firm matches. The listing skips clone size in some rows; elsewhere it reads once, few, many or a size class.

v_call: TRBV6-1; d_call: NA; j_call: TRBJ2-3; clone_size: NA; cdr3_nt: TGTGCCAGCAGTGAAGCTAGGGCAGCCTCTAGCACAGATACGCAGTATTTT; cdr3_aa: CASSEARAASSTDTQYF
v_call: TRBV10-1; d_call: NA; j_call: TRBJ1-1; clone_size: NA; cdr3_nt: TGCGCCAGCAGTGCTGAAGGGGGGTACACTGAAGCTTTCTTT; cdr3_aa: CASSAEGGYTEAFF
v_call: TRBV19; d_call: TRBD1; j_call: TRBJ2-2; clone_size: NA; cdr3_nt: TGTGCCAGGACAGGGGGCGACACCGGGGAGCTGTTTTTT; cdr3_aa: CARTGGDTGELFF
v_call: TRBV6-1; d_call: TRBD1; j_call: TRBJ2-5; clone_size: NA; cdr3_nt: TGTGCCAGCAGTCCCCCGGGACAGGGAGAGACCCAGTACTTC; cdr3_aa: CASSPPGQGETQYF
v_call: TRBV10-3; d_call: TRBD2; j_call: TRBJ2-7; clone_size: NA; cdr3_nt: TGTGCCATCAGTGAGATCGGGACTAGCGGGTATAGCGAGCAGTACTTC; cdr3_aa: CAISEIGTSGYSEQYF
v_call: TRBV5-6; d_call: TRBD1; j_call: TRBJ1-1; clone_size: NA; cdr3_nt: TGTGCCAGCAGCTCCCCCGACAGGGCGATCGCTGAAGCTTTCTTT; cdr3_aa: CASSSPDRAIAEAFF
v_call: TRBV19; d_call: NA; j_call: TRBJ2-5; clone_size: few; cdr3_nt: TGTGCCAGTAGTATACAGTCCGGGACACAAGAGACCCAGTACTTC; cdr3_aa: CASSIQSGTQETQYF
v_call: TRBV18; d_call: NA; j_call: TRBJ2-1; clone_size: once; cdr3_nt: TGTGCCAGCTCACGCGGGCGGGACCCTTACAATGAGCAGTTCTTC; cdr3_aa: CASSRGRDPYNEQFF
v_call: TRBV30; d_call: NA; j_call: TRBJ2-7; clone_size: NA; cdr3_nt: TGTGCCTGGAGTTTCAATGGGGGCCACGAGCAGTACTTC; cdr3_aa: CAWSFNGGHEQYF
v_call: TRBV7-2; d_call: TRBD2; j_call: TRBJ2-3; clone_size: NA; cdr3_nt: TGTGCCAGCAGCTTAGGGGGTCCGGGACTAGCGGGCACAGATACGCAGTATTTT; cdr3_aa: CASSLGGPGLAGTDTQYF
v_call: TRBV27; d_call: NA; j_call: TRBJ2-7; clone_size: few; cdr3_nt: TGTGCCAGCAGTTCCCGGCAGTTTGGTACGGGATCCCCCTACGAGCAGTACTTC; cdr3_aa: CASSSRQFGTGSPYEQYF
v_call: TRBV10-3; d_call: NA; j_call: TRBJ1-1; clone_size: NA; cdr3_nt: TGTGCCATCAGTGGGACGGCAAAAGGGAACACTGAAGCTTTCTTT; cdr3_aa: CAISGTAKGNTEAFF
v_call: TRBV5-6; d_call: TRBD1; j_call: TRBJ1-6; clone_size: once; cdr3_nt: TGTGCCAGCAGCTTCGGCACGGGGGACAGTGGAAATTCACCCCTCCACTTT; cdr3_aa: CASSFGTGDSGNSPLHF
v_call: TRBV5-1; d_call: NA; j_call: TRBJ1-5; clone_size: NA; cdr3_nt: TGCGCCAGCAGCTTGGACGGATATAGCAATCAGCCCCAGCATTTT; cdr3_aa: CASSLDGYSNQPQHF
v_call: TRBV27; d_call: NA; j_call: TRBJ2-7; clone_size: NA; cdr3_nt: TGTGCCAGCAGTTTAATTGGGCAGGACTACTCCTACGAGCAGTACTTC; cdr3_aa: CASSLIGQDYSYEQYF
v_call: TRBV28; d_call: TRBD1; j_call: TRBJ1-5; clone_size: NA; cdr3_nt: TGTGCCGGCGGCGGGGACAGGGATTCTCTCGGTGGCAATCAGCCCCAGCATTTT; cdr3_aa: CAGGGDRDSLGGNQPQHF
v_call: TRBV30; d_call: NA; j_call: TRBJ1-4; clone_size: NA; cdr3_nt: TGTGCCTGGAGTGTCCGGGGGGGCGGCGGTAGTCGAGAATCGTTTTTT; cdr3_aa: CAWSVRGGGGSRESFF
v_call: TRBV5-1; d_call: NA; j_call: TRBJ2-7; clone_size: NA; cdr3_nt: TGCGCCAGCAGCCCTTGGGGGCGCAGGGAAGACGAGCAGTACTTC; cdr3_aa: CASSPWGRREDEQYF
v_call: TRBV2; d_call: TRBD1; j_call: TRBJ2-1; clone_size: NA; cdr3_nt: TGTGCCAGCGGAATACAGGGGTCTAGTGAGCAGTTCTTC; cdr3_aa: CASGIQGSSEQFF
v_call: TRBV5-1; d_call: TRBD2; j_call: TRBJ2-7; clone_size: NA; cdr3_nt: TGCGCCAGCAGCTTAAGACTAGCGGGGGGAAAGTCCTACGAGCAGTACTTC; cdr3_aa: CASSLRLAGGKSYEQYF
v_call: TRBV13; d_call: TRBD2; j_call: TRBJ2-4; clone_size: few; cdr3_nt: TGTGCCAGCAGCTTAGGCCTAGCGGGATCTGGCAAAAACATTCAGTACTTC; cdr3_aa: CASSLGLAGSGKNIQYF
v_call: TRBV6-5; d_call: NA; j_call: TRBJ2-7; clone_size: once; cdr3_nt: TGTGCCAGCAGCCGAAGCGGCACCTACGAGCAGTACTTC; cdr3_aa: CASSRSGTYEQYF
v_call: TRBV6-6; d_call: NA; j_call: TRBJ2-4; clone_size: NA; cdr3_nt: TGTGCCAGCAGCCACCCCCAAAACATTCAGTACTTC; cdr3_aa: CASSHPQNIQYF
v_call: TRBV2; d_call: NA; j_call: TRBJ2-4; clone_size: NA; cdr3_nt: TGTGCCACAAAGGACAGTGGGAACATTCAGTACTTC; cdr3_aa: CATKDSGNIQYF
v_call: TRBV27; d_call: TRBD1; j_call: TRBJ2-3; clone_size: NA; cdr3_nt: TGTGCCAGCAGTTTTTTCGGGACAGGGATGTATTTT; cdr3_aa: CASSFFGTGMYF
v_call: TRBV6-5; d_call: TRBD2; j_call: TRBJ2-3; clone_size: NA; cdr3_nt: TGTGCCAGCAGTATTGGGACTAGCGGCACAGATACGCAGTATTTT; cdr3_aa: CASSIGTSGTDTQYF
v_call: TRBV5-1; d_call: NA; j_call: TRBJ2-1; clone_size: NA; cdr3_nt: TGCGCCAGCGCCCCCGGCACGACCTCCTACAATGAGCAGTTCTTC; cdr3_aa: CASAPGTTSYNEQFF
v_call: TRBV6-6; d_call: NA; j_call: TRBJ2-1; clone_size: once; cdr3_nt: TGTGCCAGCAGTAGAGAAACAGGGACCTACAATGAGCAGTTCTTC; cdr3_aa: CASSRETGTYNEQFF
v_call: TRBV2; d_call: NA; j_call: TRBJ1-1; clone_size: NA; cdr3_nt: TGTGCCAGCAGTGAAGAGGGGCGAACTGAAGCTTTCTTT; cdr3_aa: CASSEEGRTEAFF
v_call: TRBV5-1; d_call: NA; j_call: TRBJ2-5; clone_size: NA; cdr3_nt: TGCGCCAGCAGCTTGGGGTCGTTCCAAGAGACCCAGTACTTC; cdr3_aa: CASSLGSFQETQYF
v_call: TRBV23-1; d_call: TRBD1; j_call: TRBJ2-7; clone_size: NA; cdr3_nt: TGCGCCAGCACCTCCTTCGAAGAGGGGGCTCTTAGCCCTGGATCCTACGAGCAGTACTTC; cdr3_aa: CASTSFEEGALSPGSYEQYF
v_call: TRBV2; d_call: TRBD2; j_call: TRBJ2-7; clone_size: NA; cdr3_nt: TGTGCCAGCCGTCAAGGGACTACGGGACACGAGCAGTACTTC; cdr3_aa: CASRQGTTGHEQYF
v_call: TRBV6-6; d_call: NA; j_call: TRBJ1-1; clone_size: NA; cdr3_nt: TGTGCCAGCAGTAAACAGGGCTCGATGAACACTGAAGCTTTCTTT; cdr3_aa: CASSKQGSMNTEAFF
v_call: TRBV7-2; d_call: NA; j_call: TRBJ2-7; clone_size: NA; cdr3_nt: TGTGCCAGCAGCTCACAAGACTCCTACGAGCAGTACTTC; cdr3_aa: CASSSQDSYEQYF
v_call: TRBV6-5; d_call: NA; j_call: TRBJ2-1; clone_size: NA; cdr3_nt: TGTGCCAGCAGTAGGCTACTACAGGGAAACAATGAGCAGTTCTTC; cdr3_aa: CASSRLLQGNNEQFF
v_call: TRBV9; d_call: NA; j_call: TRBJ2-5; clone_size: NA; cdr3_nt: TGTGCCAGCAGCAGAGCCGGGACAAATAAAGAGACCCAGTACTTC; cdr3_aa: CASSRAGTNKETQYF
v_call: TRBV7-2; d_call: NA; j_call: TRBJ2-7; clone_size: NA; cdr3_nt: TGTGCCAGCAGCGTGCGACAGTTTTCCTACGAGCAGTACTTC; cdr3_aa: CASSVRQFSYEQYF
v_call: TRBV7-9; d_call: NA; j_call: TRBJ1-3; clone_size: NA; cdr3_nt: TGTGCCAGCAGCCCTATTGGGCCCGAGGGAAACACCATATATTTT; cdr3_aa: CASSPIGPEGNTIYF
v_call: TRBV27; d_call: TRBD2; j_call: TRBJ2-1; clone_size: NA; cdr3_nt: TGTGCCAGCAGTTTATTGGGCGGGAGGGCCAACAATGAGCAGTTCTTC; cdr3_aa: CASSLLGGRANNEQFF
v_call: TRBV11-3; d_call: NA; j_call: TRBJ2-1; clone_size: NA; cdr3_nt: TGTGCCAGCAGCCCCGGGGGAACACTCTCCTACAATGAGCAGTTCTTC; cdr3_aa: CASSPGGTLSYNEQFF
v_call: TRBV2; d_call: NA; j_call: TRBJ2-5; clone_size: NA; cdr3_nt: TGTGCCAGCAGCCAGGAGGAAGCCCAGTACTTC; cdr3_aa: CASSQEEAQYF
v_call: TRBV5-1; d_call: NA; j_call: TRBJ2-2; clone_size: NA; cdr3_nt: TGCGCCAGCAGCTTGAAGCCGCTCGAGGATACGAACACCGGGGAGCTGTTTTTT; cdr3_aa: CASSLKPLEDTNTGELFF
v_call: TRBV18; d_call: TRBD1; j_call: TRBJ1-1; clone_size: once; cdr3_nt: TGTGCCAGCTCGCCACAGGGGGCCTGGGACACTGAAGCTTTCTTT; cdr3_aa: CASSPQGAWDTEAFF
v_call: TRBV6-6; d_call: NA; j_call: TRBJ2-1; clone_size: NA; cdr3_nt: TGTGCCAGCAGCTATCAGACAGCCACAACTGAGCAGTTCTTC; cdr3_aa: CASSYQTATTEQFF
v_call: TRBV6-6; d_call: TRBD2; j_call: TRBJ2-1; clone_size: once; cdr3_nt: TGTGCCAGCACCTTACTGGGACTAGCGGGAGACAATGAGCAGTTCTTC; cdr3_aa: CASTLLGLAGDNEQFF
v_call: TRBV29-1; d_call: TRBD1; j_call: TRBJ2-1; clone_size: NA; cdr3_nt: TGCAGCGTTGGGGACAGCAACAATGAGCAGTTCTTC; cdr3_aa: CSVGDSNNEQFF
v_call: TRBV27; d_call: NA; j_call: TRBJ2-7; clone_size: NA; cdr3_nt: TGTGCCAGCAGCGAAACCGGGACTCCATACGAGCAGTACTTC; cdr3_aa: CASSETGTPYEQYF
v_call: TRBV21-1; d_call: NA; j_call: TRBJ1-1; clone_size: NA; cdr3_nt: TGTGCCAGCAGATATTGGGTAGCTACACAACGCACTGAAGCTTTCTTT; cdr3_aa: CASRYWVATQRTEAFF
v_call: TRBV29-1; d_call: TRBD2; j_call: TRBJ2-7; clone_size: NA; cdr3_nt: TGCAGCGTTGAAACCGGGAGGGTTGGGGAGCAGTACTTC; cdr3_aa: CSVETGRVGEQYF